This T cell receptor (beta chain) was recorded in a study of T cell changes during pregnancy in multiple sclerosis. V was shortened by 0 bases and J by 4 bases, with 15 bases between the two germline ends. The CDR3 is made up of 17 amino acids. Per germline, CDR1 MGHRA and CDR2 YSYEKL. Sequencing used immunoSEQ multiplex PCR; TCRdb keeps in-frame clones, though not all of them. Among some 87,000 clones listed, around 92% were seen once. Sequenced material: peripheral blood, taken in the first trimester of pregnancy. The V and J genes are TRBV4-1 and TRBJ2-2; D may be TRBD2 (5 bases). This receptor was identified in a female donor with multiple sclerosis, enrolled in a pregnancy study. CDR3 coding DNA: TGCGCCAGCAGCCAAGATATGGACTCACTGGGCACCGGGGAGCTGTTTTTT. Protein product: CASSQDMDSLGTGELFF.